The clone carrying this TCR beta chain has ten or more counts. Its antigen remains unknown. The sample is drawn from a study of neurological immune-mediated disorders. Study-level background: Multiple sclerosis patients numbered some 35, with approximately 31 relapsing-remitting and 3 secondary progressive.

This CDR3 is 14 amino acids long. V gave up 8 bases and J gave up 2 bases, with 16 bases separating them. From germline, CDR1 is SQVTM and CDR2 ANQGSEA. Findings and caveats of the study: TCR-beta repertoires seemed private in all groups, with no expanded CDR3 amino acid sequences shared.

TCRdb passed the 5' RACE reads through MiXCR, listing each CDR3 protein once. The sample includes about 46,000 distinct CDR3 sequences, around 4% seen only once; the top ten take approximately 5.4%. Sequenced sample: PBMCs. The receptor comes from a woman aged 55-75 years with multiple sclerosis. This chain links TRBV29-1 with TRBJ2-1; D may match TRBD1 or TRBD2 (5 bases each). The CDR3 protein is CSTAEGTTYNEQFF. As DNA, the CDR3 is TGCAGCACTGCGGAAGGGACCACCTACAATGAGCAGTTCTTC.